This record concerns one TCR beta chain sequence. Its specificity is unknown. The data derive from a study of blood T cells in healthy people across ages. Study results and limitations: Total diversity from one million sequenced T cells was likely underestimated.

This CDR3 spans 14 amino acids. Germline V lookup: CDR1 DFQATT, CDR2 SNEGSKA (reference sequence). A second PCR, run for roughly 7 to 11 cycles, used a sample-barcoded 5' primer plus a J-beta primer mix. One entry per CDR3 protein results from TCRdb running MiXCR on the 5' RACE reads. Among roughly 800,000 distinct CDR3 sequences, approximately 35% were seen once, and the ten largest hold about an eighth. Sequencing was carried out using blood. V is TRBV20-1 and J is TRBJ1-5; D may match TRBD1 or TRBD2 (6 bases each). Matching the DNA end better, TRBJ2-3 makes the J call doubtful. The receptor was derived from a man aged 18 to 30 in good health. The CDR3 loop reads CSATYRGRRQPQYF. CDR3 in DNA: TGCAGTGCCACGTACCGGGGGCGTAGGCAGCCCCAGTATTTT.